Listed below are T cell receptor beta chains from one sample, sequenced in a study of T cells after yellow fever vaccination. TCRdb analysed the 5' RACE reads with MiXCR anew, one entry per CDR3 protein. The sample includes 310,000 or so distinct CDR3 sequences, about 6.9% of them seen just once. Here the sequenced sample was PBMCs, taken about 49 days after the first yellow fever vaccination. The receptor set was obtained from a man younger than 35 who received the YFV17D yellow fever vaccine. CDR3s include the opening cysteine and the closing phenylalanine or tryptophan. The D gene is left open where the match is weak. Rows give clone size only sometimes, using once, few, many, or a class for an expanded clone.

CDR3 length: 13; J gene: TRBJ1-4; D gene: -; V gene: TRBV13; clone size: -; CDR3 DNA: TGTGCCAGCAGCCCCCAGGCGGCGGAAAAACTGTTTTTT; CDR3 protein: CASSPQAAEKLFF
CDR3 length: 16; J gene: TRBJ1-2; D gene: TRBD1; V gene: TRBV12-5; clone size: -; CDR3 DNA: TGTGCTAGTGGTTCGGGACAGGGTCCAGCTAACTATGGCTACACCTTC; CDR3 protein: CASGSGQGPANYGYTF
CDR3 length: 14; J gene: TRBJ2-3; D gene: TRBD2; V gene: TRBV5-1; clone size: few; CDR3 DNA: TGCGCCAGCAGAGTGAGCGGGGGGAGCGGTACGCAGTATTTT; CDR3 protein: CASRVSGGSGTQYF
CDR3 length: 14; J gene: TRBJ2-3; D gene: -; V gene: TRBV18; clone size: many; CDR3 DNA: TGTGCCAGCTCACCAGGGATGGGGGCAGATACGCAGTATTTT; CDR3 protein: CASSPGMGADTQYF
CDR3 length: 16; J gene: TRBJ2-3; D gene: -; V gene: TRBV3-1; clone size: -; CDR3 DNA: TGTGCCAGCAGCTTCGAGGGCGCATCTAGCACAGATACGCAGTATTTT; CDR3 protein: CASSFEGASSTDTQYF
CDR3 length: 13; J gene: TRBJ1-1; D gene: -; V gene: TRBV20-1; clone size: few; CDR3 DNA: TGCAGTGCGTCGGGACGGCAGAACACTGAAGCTTTCTTT; CDR3 protein: CSASGRQNTEAFF
CDR3 length: 15; J gene: TRBJ2-7; D gene: TRBD1; V gene: TRBV7-9; clone size: -; CDR3 DNA: TGTGCCACCTCTTGGGGGTGGGACAGGGACTACGAGCAGTACTTC; CDR3 protein: CATSWGWDRDYEQYF
CDR3 length: 16; J gene: TRBJ2-6; D gene: -; V gene: TRBV19; clone size: -; CDR3 DNA: TGTGCCAGTAGTATGGGGGAAAACTCTGGGGCCAACGTCCTGACTTTC; CDR3 protein: CASSMGENSGANVLTF
CDR3 length: 13; J gene: TRBJ1-1; D gene: -; V gene: TRBV20-1; clone size: few; CDR3 DNA: TGCAGTGCTAAGAGGGGAAGGGACACTGAAGCTTTCTTT; CDR3 protein: CSAKRGRDTEAFF
CDR3 length: 17; J gene: TRBJ1-2; D gene: -; V gene: TRBV29-1; clone size: -; CDR3 DNA: TGCAGCGTTGAAGATCTGGGAGTAGTCGCCTTTAACTATGGCTACACCTTC; CDR3 protein: CSVEDLGVVAFNYGYTF
CDR3 length: 18; J gene: TRBJ1-1; D gene: TRBD1; V gene: TRBV5-1; clone size: few; CDR3 DNA: TGCGCCAGCAGCTTTGACTTCCGGGACAGGGAACTTAACACTGAAGCTTTCTTT; CDR3 protein: CASSFDFRDRELNTEAFF
CDR3 length: 13; J gene: TRBJ1-2; D gene: -; V gene: TRBV29-1; clone size: many; CDR3 DNA: TGCAGCGTTGAAGAATGGACCTCCCGGGGCTACACCTTC; CDR3 protein: CSVEEWTSRGYTF
CDR3 length: 12; J gene: TRBJ2-7; D gene: -; V gene: TRBV6-6; clone size: few; CDR3 DNA: TGTGCCAGCGGCCCTCCGGGGTACGAGCAGTACTTC; CDR3 protein: CASGPPGYEQYF
CDR3 length: 14; J gene: TRBJ2-5; D gene: TRBD2; V gene: TRBV4-1; clone size: once; CDR3 DNA: TGCGCCAGCAGCCACCTTAGCGGGAGGACAACCCAGTACTTC; CDR3 protein: CASSHLSGRTTQYF